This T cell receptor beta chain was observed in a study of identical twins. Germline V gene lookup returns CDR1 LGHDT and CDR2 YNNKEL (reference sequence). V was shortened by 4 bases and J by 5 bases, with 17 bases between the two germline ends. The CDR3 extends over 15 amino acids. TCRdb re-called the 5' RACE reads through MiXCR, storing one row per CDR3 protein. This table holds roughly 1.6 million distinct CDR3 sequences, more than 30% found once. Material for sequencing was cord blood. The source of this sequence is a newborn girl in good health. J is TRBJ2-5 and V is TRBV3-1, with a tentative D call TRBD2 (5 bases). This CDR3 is CASSPVKGVWETQYF. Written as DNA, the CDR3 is TGTGCCAGCAGCCCAGTAAAGGGAGTATGGGAGACCCAGTACTTC.